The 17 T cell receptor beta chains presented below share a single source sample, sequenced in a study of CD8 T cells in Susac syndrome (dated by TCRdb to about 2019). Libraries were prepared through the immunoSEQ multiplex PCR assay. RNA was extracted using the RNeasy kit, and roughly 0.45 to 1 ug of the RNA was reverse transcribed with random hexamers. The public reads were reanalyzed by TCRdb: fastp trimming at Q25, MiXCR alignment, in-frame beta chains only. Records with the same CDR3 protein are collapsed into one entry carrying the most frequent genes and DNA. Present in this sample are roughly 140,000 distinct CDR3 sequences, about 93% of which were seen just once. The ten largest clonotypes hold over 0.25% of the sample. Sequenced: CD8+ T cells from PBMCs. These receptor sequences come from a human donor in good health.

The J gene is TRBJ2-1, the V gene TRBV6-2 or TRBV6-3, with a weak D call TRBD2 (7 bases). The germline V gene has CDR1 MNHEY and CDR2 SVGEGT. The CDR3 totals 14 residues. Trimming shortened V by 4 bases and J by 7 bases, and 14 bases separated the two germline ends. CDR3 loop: CASSFLQGGNEQFF. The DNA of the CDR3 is TGTGCCAGCAGTTTTCTACAGGGAGGGAATGAGCAGTTCTTC.

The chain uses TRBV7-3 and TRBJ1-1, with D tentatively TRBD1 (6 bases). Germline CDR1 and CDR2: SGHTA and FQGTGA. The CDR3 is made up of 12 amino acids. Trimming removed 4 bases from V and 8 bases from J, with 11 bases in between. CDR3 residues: CASSYGGPEAFF. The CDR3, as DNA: TGTGCCAGCAGCTACGGGGGCCCCGAAGCTTTCTTT.

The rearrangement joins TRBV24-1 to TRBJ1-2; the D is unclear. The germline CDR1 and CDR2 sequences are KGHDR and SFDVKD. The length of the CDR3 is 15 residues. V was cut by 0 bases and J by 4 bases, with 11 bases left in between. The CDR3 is CATSDLQGPFYGYTF. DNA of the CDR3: TGTGCCACCAGTGATTTGCAAGGGCCGTTCTATGGCTACACCTTC.

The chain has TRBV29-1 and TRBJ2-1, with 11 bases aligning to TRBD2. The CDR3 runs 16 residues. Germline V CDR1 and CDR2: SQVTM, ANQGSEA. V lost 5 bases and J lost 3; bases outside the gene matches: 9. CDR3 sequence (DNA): TGCAGCGTTACACGACTAGCGGGATTTGACTACAATGAGCAGTTCTTC. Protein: CSVTRLAGFDYNEQFF.

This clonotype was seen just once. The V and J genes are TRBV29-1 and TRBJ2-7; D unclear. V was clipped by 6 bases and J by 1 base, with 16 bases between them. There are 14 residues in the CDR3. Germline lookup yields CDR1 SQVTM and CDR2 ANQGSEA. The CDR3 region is CSVNTLESSYEQYF. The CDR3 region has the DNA TGCAGCGTGAATACCTTGGAGTCGTCCTACGAGCAGTACTTC.

This CDR3 is CASSLAFDYSNEQFF. The CDR3 bases are TGTGCCAGCAGCTTAGCGTTCGACTATAGCAATGAGCAGTTCTTC. This chain uses TRBV7-9 with TRBJ2-1; D perhaps matches TRBD2 (5 bases). Germline V CDR1 and CDR2: SEHNR, FQNEAQ (reference sequence). V lost 0 bases and J 6 bases, leaving 12 bases between the germline ends. The CDR3 runs 15 residues.

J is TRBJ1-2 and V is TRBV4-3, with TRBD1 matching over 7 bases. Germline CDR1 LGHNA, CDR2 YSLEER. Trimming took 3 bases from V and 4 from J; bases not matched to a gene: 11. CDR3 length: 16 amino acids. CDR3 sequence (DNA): TGCGCCAGCAGCCATGGGACAGTCGTTCCCCCCTATGGCTACACCTTC. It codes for CASSHGTVVPPYGYTF.

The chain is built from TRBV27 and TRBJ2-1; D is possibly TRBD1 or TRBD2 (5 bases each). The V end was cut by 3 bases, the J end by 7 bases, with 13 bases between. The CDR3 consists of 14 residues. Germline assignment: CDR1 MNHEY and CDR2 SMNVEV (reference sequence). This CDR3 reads CASSLFPGSNEQFF. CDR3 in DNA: TGTGCCAGCAGTTTGTTTCCAGGGAGTAATGAGCAGTTCTTC.

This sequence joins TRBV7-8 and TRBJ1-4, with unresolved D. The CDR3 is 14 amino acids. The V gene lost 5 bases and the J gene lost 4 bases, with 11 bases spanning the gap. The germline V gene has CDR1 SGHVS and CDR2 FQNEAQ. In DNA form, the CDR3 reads TGTGCCAGCAGCCAACCCGGGATTAATGAAAAACTGTTTTTT. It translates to CASSQPGINEKLFF.

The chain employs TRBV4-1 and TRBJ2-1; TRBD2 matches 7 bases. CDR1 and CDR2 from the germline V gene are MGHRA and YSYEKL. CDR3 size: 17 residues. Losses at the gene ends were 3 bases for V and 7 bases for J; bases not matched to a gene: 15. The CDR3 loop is CASSHTEDSGSWNEQFF. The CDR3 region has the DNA TGCGCCAGCAGCCATACTGAGGATAGCGGGTCTTGGAATGAGCAGTTCTTC.

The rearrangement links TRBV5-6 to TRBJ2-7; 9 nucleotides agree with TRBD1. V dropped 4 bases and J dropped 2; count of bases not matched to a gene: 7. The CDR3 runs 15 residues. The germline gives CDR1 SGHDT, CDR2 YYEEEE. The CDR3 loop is CASSRPGTGTYEQYF. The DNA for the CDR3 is TGTGCCAGCAGCAGACCCGGGACAGGGACCTACGAGCAGTACTTC.

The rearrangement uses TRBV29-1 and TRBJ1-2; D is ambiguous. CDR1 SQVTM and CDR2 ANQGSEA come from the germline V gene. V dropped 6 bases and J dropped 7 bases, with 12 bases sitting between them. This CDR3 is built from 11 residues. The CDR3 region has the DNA TGCAGCGTCCCTGGGGTATCTGGCTACACCTTC. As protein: CSVPGVSGYTF.

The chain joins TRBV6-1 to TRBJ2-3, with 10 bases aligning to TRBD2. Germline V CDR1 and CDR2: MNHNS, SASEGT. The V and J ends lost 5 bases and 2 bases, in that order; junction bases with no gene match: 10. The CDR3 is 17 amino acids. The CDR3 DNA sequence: TGTGCCAGCAGTACCCGTCTAGCGGGAGACCCCACAGATACGCAGTATTTT. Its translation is CASSTRLAGDPTDTQYF.

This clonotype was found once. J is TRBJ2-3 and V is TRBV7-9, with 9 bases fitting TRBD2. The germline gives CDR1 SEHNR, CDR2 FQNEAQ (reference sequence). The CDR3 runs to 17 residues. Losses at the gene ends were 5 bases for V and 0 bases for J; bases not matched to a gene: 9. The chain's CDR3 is CASSPMTSGASTDTQYF. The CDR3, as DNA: TGTGCCAGCAGCCCAATGACTAGCGGCGCTAGCACAGATACGCAGTATTTT.

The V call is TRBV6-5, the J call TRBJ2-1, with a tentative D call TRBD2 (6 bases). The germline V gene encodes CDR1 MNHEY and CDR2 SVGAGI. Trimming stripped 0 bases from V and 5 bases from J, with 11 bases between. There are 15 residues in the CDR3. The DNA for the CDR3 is TGTGCCAGCAGTTACTCGACGACTAGGGACAATGAGCAGTTCTTC. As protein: CASSYSTTRDNEQFF.

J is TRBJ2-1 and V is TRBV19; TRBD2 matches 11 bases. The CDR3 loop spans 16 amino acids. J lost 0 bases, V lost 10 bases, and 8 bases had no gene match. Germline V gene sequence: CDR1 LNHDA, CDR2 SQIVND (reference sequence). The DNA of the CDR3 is TGTGCCACCTGCATAGCGGGAGGGAGCTCCTACAATGAGCAGTTCTTC. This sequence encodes CATCIAGGSSYNEQFF.

In DNA, the CDR3 is TGTGCCAGCAGTTTTATGGCGAACACTGAAGCTTTCTTT. Protein: CASSFMANTEAFF. This chain joins TRBV28 and TRBJ1-1; D is ambiguous. V was trimmed by 3 bases and J by 1 base, leaving 6 bases between them. The CDR3 has 13 residues. CDR1 and CDR2 (germline): MDHEN, SYDVKM.